Listed here are 9 T cell receptor beta chains from one sample, sequenced in a study of shared clonotypes between healthy human individuals. Repertoires were generated with immunoSEQ multiplex PCR, while TCRdb's copy carries only in-frame clones and drops some. The profile covers some 1 million clones, with around four fifths appearing a single time and 1.2% to 1.5% taken by the ten largest. Material: memory CD4+ T cells sorted from blood. Subset noted: CD45RA-negative fraction. The receptors were sampled from a man younger than 30 in good health.

A few counts support this clone. The chain recombines TRBV30 with TRBJ1-1; 7 bases are shared with TRBD1. CDR3 length: 16 amino acids. Germline values: CDR1 GTSNPN, CDR2 SVGIG (reference sequence). V lost 3 bases to trimming and J lost 1 base; unmatched junction nucleotides: 11. CDR3 DNA sequence: TGTGCCTGGAGGATTAAGGGGGCGCGGGGGAACACTGAAGCTTTCTTT. Translation: CAWRIKGARGNTEAFF. Together with reference TRBV30 and TRBJ1-1, the CDR3 gives the full variable domain: SQTIHQWPATLVQPVGSPLSLECTVEGTSNPNLYWYRQAAGRGLQLLFYSVGIGQISSEVPQNLSASRPQDRQFILSSKKLLLSDSGFYLCAWRIKGARGNTEAFFGQGTRLTVV.

This clone occurred once. The chain is built from TRBV7-2 and TRBJ2-7; TRBD2 matches at 14 bases. Germline CDR1 SGHTA, CDR2 FQGNSA. This CDR3 is built from 15 residues. The ends lost 7 bases at V and 7 bases at J; junction bases unmatched: 9. The CDR3 reads CASNTGLAGAGEQYF. The CDR3 coding sequence is TGTGCCAGCAACACGGGACTAGCGGGAGCGGGTGAGCAGTACTTC.

This clone was recorded at least ten times. The chain joins TRBV29-1 to TRBJ1-1; tentatively, D is TRBD1 (6 bases). The length of the CDR3 is 13 residues. CDR1 SQVTM and CDR2 ANQGSEA come from the germline V gene. Trimming took 7 bases from V and 0 from J, leaving 12 bases between them. CDR3 DNA sequence: TGCAGCGGGAGGGGGTCCATGAACACTGAAGCTTTCTTT. Its protein product is CSGRGSMNTEAFF.

This clone has ten or more counts. The genes are TRBV6-5 and TRBJ1-2; D perhaps matches TRBD1 (6 bases). The CDR3 runs 12 residues. With 6 bases removed from V and 8 bases from J, the gap between germline ends came to 13 bases. Germline CDR1 is MNHEY and CDR2 is SVGAGI. In nucleotides, the CDR3 is TGTGCCAGCAGGGGACAATCACGGGGCTACACCTTC. Its translation is CASRGQSRGYTF.

The sample holds many counts of this clone. V gene TRBV18 combines with J gene TRBJ2-7, with D possibly TRBD2 on 5 matching bases. There are 16 residues in the CDR3. Germline V gene lookup returns CDR1 KGHSH and CDR2 LQKENI. V was cut by 1 base and J by 0 bases, with 13 bases left in between. In DNA form, the CDR3 reads TGTGCCAGCTCACCACGGGCGCAGGCGGGCTCCTACGAGCAGTACTTC. Amino acids: CASSPRAQAGSYEQYF.

The V gene is TRBV18, the J gene TRBJ2-3, with 9 bases that match TRBD1. J was trimmed by 6 bases and V by 0 bases; bases with no gene match: 10. The CDR3 loop spans 17 amino acids. The germline V gene encodes CDR1 KGHSH and CDR2 LQKENI. CDR3 loop: CASSPPTGGSKADTQYF. CDR3 sequence (DNA): TGTGCCAGCTCACCACCGACAGGGGGATCAAAAGCGGATACGCAGTATTTT.

The chain combines TRBV6-1 with TRBJ1-2; D might be TRBD1 (5 bases). V was trimmed by 6 bases and J by 4 bases, leaving 12 bases between them. Germline-derived CDR1 and CDR2 are MNHNS and SASEGT. This CDR3 has 13 amino acids. This CDR3 is CASSPQGTYGYTF. The CDR3 nucleotides are TGTGCCAGCAGCCCCCAGGGTACCTATGGCTACACCTTC.

The chain has TRBV19 and TRBJ2-1; 8 nucleotides match TRBD2. The germline V gene encodes CDR1 LNHDA and CDR2 SQIVND (reference sequence). The CDR3 is made up of 15 amino acids. V dropped 3 bases and J dropped 14; count of bases not matched to a gene: 15. The CDR3 sequence is CASSIGGTSRPGEFF. For the CDR3, the DNA is TGTGCCAGTAGTATTGGCGGGACTAGTAGGCCGGGGGAGTTCTTC. The whole variable domain, filled in from reference TRBV19 and TRBJ2-1, reads DGGITQSPKYLFRKEGQNVTLSCEQNLNHDAMYWYRQDPGQGLRLIYYSQIVNDFQKGDIAEGYSVSREKKESFPLTVTSAQKNPTAFYLCASSIGGTSRPGEFFGPGTRLTVL.

This chain uses TRBV4-1 with TRBJ1-2, with D maybe TRBD1 (5 bases). V was shortened by 4 bases and J by 4 bases, with 13 bases between the two germline ends. Germline-derived CDR1 and CDR2 are MGHRA and YSYEKL. This CDR3 spans 14 amino acids. The CDR3 DNA reads as TGCGCCAGCAGCCCTGGTAGGGGAGGCTATGGCTACACCTTC. Protein product: CASSPGRGGYGYTF.